In this sample, the clone carrying this T cell receptor (beta chain) turned up once. Profiling relied on immunoSEQ multiplex PCR, and the TCRdb table lists in-frame clones only, not all of them. The table has some 89,000 clones, more than 70% seen once. This entry comes from a study of blood T cell repertoires in COVID-19. Trimming left V 5 bases short and J 1 base short, with 14 bases between. CDR3 size: 15 residues. From germline, CDR1 is SEHNR and CDR2 FQNEAQ (reference sequence). Sequencing was performed on peripheral blood. The chain joins TRBV7-9 to TRBJ1-1; D gene uncertain. The sequence was obtained from a man over 45 with acute or convalescent COVID-19. The CDR3 loop reads CASSPRHLKNTEAFF. The CDR3 DNA follows: TGTGCCAGCAGCCCTCGACACCTAAAGAACACTGAAGCTTTCTTT.